Listed here are 18 T cell receptor beta chains from one sample, sequenced in a study of CD8 T cells in Susac syndrome. cDNA came from about 0.5 to 1 ug RNA primed by random hexamers. One entry per CDR3 protein, called by TCRdb with MiXCR from the immunoSEQ multiplex PCR reads. The table includes approximately 140,000 distinct CDR3 sequences, around 75% detected once. The sequenced material came from CD8+ T cells from PBMCs. The receptors here all came from a human donor with multiple sclerosis.

This clonotype has more than one count but fewer than ten. The genes are TRBV12-3 or TRBV12-4 and TRBJ2-7; 8 nucleotides agree with TRBD1. This CDR3 has 14 residues. After removal of 8 bases from V and 5 bases from J, the junction contained 11 bases not matched to a gene. The CDR3 nucleotides read TGTGCCAGCGGTTACAGGGGGAGGCCTAACGAGCAGTACGTC. Its translation is CASGYRGRPNEQYV.

The chain recombines TRBV14 with TRBJ2-7; TRBD1 aligns across 9 bases. V was pared by 5 bases and J by 5 bases, with 7 bases of the junction left unmatched. The CDR3 has 14 residues. The V gene's germline CDR1 is SGHDN and CDR2 FVKESK. The CDR3 sequence: CASSEYRGPNEQYF. The DNA of the CDR3 is TGTGCCAGCAGCGAGTACAGGGGGCCTAACGAGCAGTACTTC.

This clonotype was seen a single time. The chain employs TRBV11-2 and TRBJ2-5; D might be TRBD2 (5 bases). V lost 7 bases, J lost 1 base, and 10 bases lay in between. The CDR3 runs 13 residues. Looked up from germline, CDR1 is SGHAT and CDR2 is FQNNGV. The CDR3 is CASTGLLQETQYF. The CDR3 coding sequence is TGTGCCAGCACTGGACTTCTCCAAGAGACCCAGTACTTC.

The rearrangement links TRBV4-1 to TRBJ1-4, with a weak D call TRBD1 (5 bases). This CDR3 is built from 18 residues. V shed 4 bases and J shed 2 bases, with 20 bases lying between them. In germline, CDR1 is MGHRA, CDR2 YSYEKL. The CDR3 DNA sequence: TGCGCCAGCAGCCGCCCGGGGGGGACGGGCCGGACTAATGAAAAACTGTTTTTT. Encoded protein: CASSRPGGTGRTNEKLFF.

This clonotype was seen only a few times. The chain uses TRBV7-9 and TRBJ2-5; 10 nucleotides align to TRBD1. CDR3 size: 13 residues. CDR1 and CDR2 (germline): SEHNR, FQNEAQ (reference sequence). Trimming took 8 bases from V and 4 from J; bases not matched to a gene: 4. The CDR3 nucleotides are TGTGCCAGCCTGGACAGGGGGGGAGAGACCCAGTACTTC. The encoded protein is CASLDRGGETQYF.

Details on this clonotype: The junction departs from germline at one end; a sequencing error may be responsible. The chain uses TRBV5-1 and TRBJ1-6, with D hard to call. The CDR3 runs 13 residues. The germline V gene encodes CDR1 SGHRS and CDR2 YFSETQ. CDR3 coding DNA: TGCGCCAGCAGTTTGGAGCCTAATTCACCCCTCCACTTT. Its translation: CASSLEPNSPLHF.

The CDR3 loop is CASSLAPGLVNEKLFF. In DNA, the CDR3 is TGTGCCAGCAGTTTAGCCCCCGGGCTAGTTAATGAAAAACTGTTTTTT. The rearrangement links TRBV12-3 or TRBV12-4 to TRBJ1-4; D gene uncertain. There are 16 residues in the CDR3. The germline V and J ends were trimmed by 0 bases and 4 bases, with 12 bases remaining between them.

The V gene is TRBV19, the J gene TRBJ1-5; D is undetermined. The germline gives CDR1 LNHDA, CDR2 SQIVND (reference sequence). Trimming took off 1 base at V and 1 base at J, with 8 bases between the two ends. CDR3 length: 15 amino acids. The CDR3 DNA reads TGTGCCAGTAGTATAGCAGAGGGAAGCAATCAGCCCCAGCATTTT. Its protein product is CASSIAEGSNQPQHF.

V and J are TRBV4-1 and TRBJ1-2; 7 positions match TRBD1. The ends lost 4 bases at V and 0 bases at J; junction bases unmatched: 5. The CDR3 totals 15 residues. Germline lookup yields CDR1 MGHRA and CDR2 YSYEKL. The CDR3 sequence is CASSPGQAANYGYTF. For the CDR3, the DNA is TGCGCCAGCAGCCCCGGACAGGCGGCTAACTATGGCTACACCTTC.

CDR3 nucleotide sequence: TGTGCCAGTAGTCCGGGGGCTTACGAGCAGTACTTC. It yields the protein CASSPGAYEQYF. The genes are TRBV19 and TRBJ2-7, with D tentatively TRBD1 or TRBD2 (6 bases each). Per the germline V gene, CDR1 is LNHDA and CDR2 is SQIVND (reference sequence). The CDR3 runs to 12 residues. The V gene lost 5 bases and the J gene lost 4 bases, with 9 bases spanning the gap.

This chain uses TRBV6-2 or TRBV6-3 with TRBJ1-2; 9 nucleotides match TRBD1. The germline CDR1 and CDR2 sequences are MNHEY and SVGEGT. The CDR3 runs 16 residues. Trimming at V came to 6 bases and at J to 5 bases, leaving 13 bases not matched to a gene. The CDR3 loop reads CASSRTYSGTGYGYTF. The CDR3 DNA sequence: TGTGCCAGCAGCCGAACTTACTCCGGGACAGGGTATGGCTACACCTTC.

V usage is TRBV20-1 and J usage is TRBJ2-5; D call uncertain. Germline V gives CDR1 DFQATT, CDR2 SNEGSKA (reference sequence). The CDR3 is 15 residues long. Trimming left V 0 bases short and J 3 bases short, with 14 bases between. The CDR3 DNA reads TGCAGTGCTAGAGAAGTTACTTTCGGAAAAGAGACCCAGTACTTC. Translated, it gives CSAREVTFGKETQYF.

The V call is TRBV24-1, the J call TRBJ2-1, with a tentative D call TRBD1 (6 bases). Trimming pared 4 bases from V and 8 bases from J, leaving 11 bases between. CDR3 length: 13 residues. Germline CDR1 and CDR2: KGHDR and SFDVKD. The CDR3, as DNA: TGTGCCACCAGTGAACGTACAGGGTATGAGCAGTTCTTC. This sequence encodes CATSERTGYEQFF.

The chain combines TRBV29-1 with TRBJ2-5; 14 nucleotides agree with TRBD2. Germline-derived CDR1 and CDR2 are SQVTM and ANQGSEA. After removal of 6 bases from V and 5 bases from J, the junction contained 8 bases not matched to a gene. This CDR3 has 15 amino acids. The CDR3 loop reads CSVEGTSGGRETQYF. In DNA, the CDR3 is TGCAGCGTGGAGGGGACTAGCGGGGGCCGTGAGACCCAGTACTTC. Full variable domain (remainder filled in from reference TRBV29-1 and TRBJ2-5): SAVISQKPSRDICQRGTSLTIQCQVDSQVTMMFWYRQQPGQSLTLIATANQGSEATYESGFVIDKFPISRPNLTFSTLTVSNMSPEDSSIYLCSVEGTSGGRETQYFGPGTRLLVL.

The gene calls are TRBV9 and TRBJ2-3; weak D call: TRBD2 (6 bases). The CDR3 has 18 amino acids. CDR1 and CDR2 (germline): SGDLS, YYNGEE. V was cut by 0 bases and J by 1 base, with 18 bases left in between. The CDR3 bases are TGTGCCAGCAGCGTAGGCTACGTGGCGGGGACGGGCACAGATACGCAGTATTTT. Translated: CASSVGYVAGTGTDTQYF.

For the CDR3, the DNA is TGTGCCAGCAGCCTGGACAGGGGCGAGCAGTACGTC. Its protein is CASSLDRGEQYV. This chain connects TRBV12-3 or TRBV12-4 to TRBJ2-7, with 9 nucleotides matching TRBD1. V lost 6 bases to trimming and J lost 6 bases; unmatched junction nucleotides: 3. The CDR3 extends over 12 amino acids.

The V call is TRBV5-6, the J call TRBJ1-5; tentative D call: TRBD1 (5 bases). The ends were cut back, 2 bases at V and 6 bases at J, with 12 bases in the middle. This CDR3 has 14 amino acids. Germline V gives CDR1 SGHDT, CDR2 YYEEEE. The CDR3 loop reads CASSFWGVSQPQHF. The CDR3 bases are TGTGCCAGCAGCTTCTGGGGGGTAAGTCAGCCCCAGCATTTT. Using reference TRBV5-6 and TRBJ1-5 for the parts outside the CDR3, the full variable domain is DAGVTQSPTHLIKTRGQQVTLRCSPKSGHDTVSWYQQALGQGPQFIFQYYEEEERQRGNFPDRFSGHQFPNYSSELNVNALLLGDSALYLCASSFWGVSQPQHFGDGTRLSIL.

J is TRBJ2-1 and V is TRBV19; a possible D gene is TRBD2 (6 bases). The V gene's germline CDR1 is LNHDA and CDR2 SQIVND (reference sequence). The CDR3 has 13 amino acids. V was pared by 7 bases and J by 7 bases, with 14 bases between. The CDR3 here is CASNGYRGNEQFF. CDR3 in DNA: TGTGCCAGTAACGGGTATCGGGGGAATGAGCAGTTCTTC.